What follows are 28 T cell receptor beta chains derived from one specimen sequenced in a study of vaccination effects on CD4 cells after COVID-19. Cells that had been cultured for approximately eleven days were the source of isolated CD4+ T cells. These receptors' antigens are unknown. Libraries were prepared by immunoSEQ multiplex PCR; TCRdb keeps only in-frame clonotypes and omits some of them. This sample has around 27,000 clones, with roughly two thirds found just once. Sequencing used CD4+ T cells from PBMCs cultured without peptide, obtained before COVID-19 vaccination. The receptors were gathered from a human donor who received a COVID-19 vaccine.

The chain is built from TRBV27 and TRBJ2-3; the match to TRBD2 covers 12 bases. The CDR3 is 19 residues long. CDR1 is MNHEY, CDR2 SMNVEV, per germline (reference sequence). After removal of 0 bases from V and 2 bases from J, the junction contained 9 bases not matched to a gene. The CDR3 coding sequence is TGTGCCAGCAGTTTATCTCCCCCCACTAGCGGGGGGAACACAGATACGCAGTATTTT. Translated: CASSLSPPTSGGNTDTQYF.

The gene calls are TRBV10-3 and TRBJ2-5; 9 bases map to TRBD1. J lost 4 bases, V lost 6 bases, and 9 bases had no gene match. The germline CDR1 and CDR2 sequences are ENHRY and SYGVKD. CDR3 length: 15 amino acids. CDR3 coding DNA: TGTGCCATCAGCGAGGGACAGGGCTCGCGAGAGACCCAGTACTTC. Amino acid sequence: CAISEGQGSRETQYF.

The chain links TRBV5-1 to TRBJ2-1; TRBD2 aligns across 7 bases. CDR1 and CDR2 from the germline V gene are SGHRS and YFSETQ. The trim removed 0 bases at V and 4 bases at J, leaving 7 bases unmatched. The CDR3 contains 16 residues. CDR3 region: CASSLVASGQYNEQFF. DNA of the CDR3: TGCGCCAGCAGCTTGGTGGCTAGCGGTCAGTACAATGAGCAGTTCTTC. The variable domain in full, completed from reference TRBV5-1 and TRBJ2-1, reads KAGVTQTPRYLIKTRGQQVTLSCSPISGHRSVSWYQQTPGQGLQFLFEYFSETQRNKGNFPGRFSGRQFSNSRSEMNVSTLELGDSALYLCASSLVASGQYNEQFFGPGTRLTVL.

The chain recombines TRBV6-5 with TRBJ1-2, with unresolved D. The germline V gene has CDR1 MNHEY and CDR2 SVGAGI. V shed 5 bases and J shed 6 bases, with 13 bases lying between them. This CDR3 comprises 13 residues. Written as DNA, the CDR3 is TGTGCCAGCAGTCCCCCAGACACGGATGGCTACACCTTC. It is translated as CASSPPDTDGYTF.

The V call is TRBV10-2, the J call TRBJ2-5, with D maybe TRBD2 (7 bases). V was trimmed by 9 bases and J by 5 bases, leaving 22 bases between them. This CDR3 comprises 15 residues. CDR1 and CDR2 (germline): WSHSY, SAAADI. CDR3 sequence: CARNGRGGAGETQYF. The CDR3 coding sequence is TGCGCCAGGAACGGAAGGGGGGGCGCGGGGGAGACCCAGTACTTC.

The chain has TRBV19 and TRBJ1-1, with D maybe TRBD1 (5 bases). The V gene's germline CDR1 is LNHDA and CDR2 SQIVND (reference sequence). The CDR3 spans 15 residues. Trimming shortened V by 2 bases and J by 4 bases, and 14 bases separated the two germline ends. The CDR3 sequence: CASSIWGPAGTEAFF. The CDR3 bases are TGTGCCAGTAGTATATGGGGACCGGCGGGCACTGAAGCTTTCTTT.

The chain uses TRBV7-2 and TRBJ2-7; D might be TRBD1 (6 bases). Trimming took 2 bases from V and 2 from J, leaving 13 bases between them. The CDR3 loop spans 15 amino acids. Germline lookup yields CDR1 SGHTA and CDR2 FQGNSA. The CDR3 nucleotides read TGTGCCAGCAGCTTATACAGGGTGGGAACCTACGAGCAGTACTTC. Translated: CASSLYRVGTYEQYF. Full variable domain (remainder filled in from reference TRBV7-2 and TRBJ2-7): GAGVSQSPSNKVTEKGKDVELRCDPISGHTALYWYRQSLGQGLEFLIYFQGNSAPDKSGLPSDRFSAERTGGSVSTLTIQRTQQEDSAVYLCASSLYRVGTYEQYFGPGTRLTVT.

The rearrangement uses TRBV11-2 and TRBJ2-1; 12 nucleotides line up with TRBD2. The CDR3 runs to 16 residues. Germline trimming cut 4 bases from V and 4 bases from J; bases unmatched to any gene: 5. Germline assignment: CDR1 SGHAT and CDR2 FQNNGV. The CDR3 spells CASSSSLAGGYNEQFF. The DNA of the CDR3 is TGTGCCAGCAGCTCGTCTCTAGCGGGAGGGTACAATGAGCAGTTCTTC. Full variable domain (remainder filled in from reference TRBV11-2 and TRBJ2-1): EAGVAQSPRYKIIEKRQSVAFWCNPISGHATLYWYQQILGQGPKLLIQFQNNGVVDDSQLPKDRFSAERLKGVDSTLKIQPAKLEDSAVYLCASSSSLAGGYNEQFFGPGTRLTVL.

V usage is TRBV2 and J usage is TRBJ2-7; 7 positions agree with TRBD1. V was clipped by 6 bases and J by 4 bases; unmatched bases: 3. This CDR3 is 12 amino acids long. Germline V lookup: CDR1 SNHLY, CDR2 FYNNEI. CDR3 amino acids: CASSRQGYEQYF. As DNA, the CDR3 is TGTGCCAGCAGCCGACAGGGTTACGAGCAGTACTTC.

This clone was seen a handful of times. The chain carries TRBV14 and TRBJ2-2; tentatively, D is TRBD2 (6 bases). This CDR3 comprises 17 residues. Trimming took 0 bases from V and 5 from J, leaving 16 bases between them. Germline values: CDR1 SGHDN, CDR2 FVKESK. CDR3 in DNA: TGTGCCAGCAGCCAAGATTGGGGGAGGCCGGATACCGGGGAGCTGTTTTTT. This gives the protein CASSQDWGRPDTGELFF. Filled out from reference TRBV14 and TRBJ2-2, the complete variable domain reads EAGVTQFPSHSVIEKGQTVTLRCDPISGHDNLYWYRRVMGKEIKFLLHFVKESKQDESGMPNNRFLAERTGGTYSTLKVQPAELEDSGVYFCASSQDWGRPDTGELFFGEGSRLTVL.

The V gene is TRBV18, the J gene TRBJ2-7; 8 nucleotides align to TRBD2. The CDR3 runs 15 residues. The junction had 4 bases not matched to a gene; V was cut back by 3 bases and J by 0 bases. Germline V lookup: CDR1 KGHSH, CDR2 LQKENI. CDR3 region: CASSPKRGSSYEQYF. The CDR3 nucleotides are TGTGCCAGCTCACCTAAGCGGGGGAGCTCCTACGAGCAGTACTTC.

A single count supports this clone. The chain carries TRBV7-8 and TRBJ2-1; 10 bases agree with TRBD1. Germline-derived CDR1 and CDR2 are SGHVS and FQNEAQ. With V trimmed by 5 bases and J by 2 bases, 9 bases remained unmatched. The CDR3 extends over 17 amino acids. CDR3 loop: CASSLSRGTGAYNEQFF. CDR3 sequence (DNA): TGTGCCAGCAGCCTGAGTAGGGGGACAGGGGCCTACAATGAGCAGTTCTTC. Based on the CDR3 plus reference TRBV7-8 and TRBJ2-1, the full variable domain is GAGVSQSPRYKVAKRGQDVALRCDPISGHVSLFWYQQALGQGPEFLTYFQNEAQLDKSGLPSDRFFAERPEGSVSTLKIQRTQQEDSAVYLCASSLSRGTGAYNEQFFGPGTRLTVL.

This clone came up a few times. The chain joins TRBV4-2 to TRBJ2-1, with 14 bases identical to TRBD2. Trimming cost V 2 bases and J 5 bases; bases outside gene matches: 11. The germline CDR1 and CDR2 sequences are LGHNA and YNFKEQ. CDR3 size: 19 residues. This CDR3 reads CASSQSTSGRAFSNNEQFF. CDR3 DNA: TGTGCCAGCAGCCAATCGACTAGCGGGAGGGCCTTTTCAAACAATGAGCAGTTCTTC.

V is TRBV25-1 and J is TRBJ2-7, with D perhaps being TRBD1 or TRBD2 (6 bases each). Trimming cost V 5 bases and J 5 bases, with 16 bases left between them. This CDR3 has 14 amino acids. Germline V CDR1 and CDR2: MGHDK, SYGVNS. CDR3 coding DNA: TGTGCCAGCAGTTCCGGGGGCGGGTTCGACGAGCAGTACTTC. Translation: CASSSGGGFDEQYF.

J is TRBJ2-6 and V is TRBV27; D ambiguous. V lost 2 bases to trimming and J lost 1 base, with 3 bases between them. This CDR3 spans 14 amino acids. The V gene's germline CDR1 is MNHEY and CDR2 SMNVEV (reference sequence). The CDR3 loop is CASSLRSGANVLTF. CDR3 in DNA: TGTGCCAGCAGTTTACGGTCTGGGGCCAACGTCCTGACTTTC.

This chain uses TRBV10-2 with TRBJ1-5, with D perhaps matching TRBD1 (5 bases). The CDR3 consists of 13 residues. CDR1 WSHSY and CDR2 SAAADI come from the germline V gene. The V end lost 8 bases, the J end lost 7 bases, and 15 bases lay between the germline ends. The CDR3 loop is CASSLERGQPQHF. In nucleotides, the CDR3 is TGCGCCAGCTCCCTTGAACGGGGCCAGCCCCAGCATTTT.

The chain joins TRBV5-1 to TRBJ2-1, with TRBD2 identical over 11 bases. This CDR3 is 15 amino acids long. Germline V gene sequence: CDR1 SGHRS, CDR2 YFSETQ. The V gene end was trimmed by 2 bases and the J gene end by 9 bases; junction bases not matched to a gene: 7. The CDR3 coding sequence is TGCGCCAGCAGCTTACTAGCGGGGGACTCCAGTGAGCAGTTCTTC. It yields the protein CASSLLAGDSSEQFF.

V and J are TRBV2 and TRBJ2-3; 9 nucleotides agree with TRBD2. Germline trimming cut 6 bases from V and 2 bases from J; bases unmatched to any gene: 12. The CDR3 spans 17 residues. Germline values: CDR1 SNHLY, CDR2 FYNNEI. The CDR3 DNA reads as TGTGCCAGCAGAGATACCTTAGGCGGGGGGGACACAGATACGCAGTATTTT. This gives the protein CASRDTLGGGDTDTQYF.

The chain has TRBV19 and TRBJ2-1; 7 bases line up with TRBD2. The germline V gene has CDR1 LNHDA and CDR2 SQIVND (reference sequence). V lost 1 base and J lost 9; bases outside the gene matches: 12. The CDR3 spans 16 residues. The CDR3 DNA follows: TGTGCCAGTAGTATAGTAGGCGGGAGTGTATCGTCTGAGCAGTTCTTC. It is translated as CASSIVGGSVSSEQFF.

The CDR3 bases are TGTGCCAGCAGCCAAGGTCTCGAGTCGGGGAGGCGAGAGACCCAGTACTTC. Translation: CASSQGLESGRRETQYF. The V call is TRBV4-2, the J call TRBJ2-5; tentatively, D is TRBD2 (6 bases). Trimming took off 1 base at V and 4 bases at J, with 19 bases between the two ends. The CDR3 sequence is 17 residues long. The germline gives CDR1 LGHNA, CDR2 YNFKEQ.

The chain links TRBV18 to TRBJ2-5, with D unresolved. The V end was cut by 4 bases, the J end by 5 bases, with 11 bases between. This CDR3 is built from 13 residues. Per the germline V gene, CDR1 is KGHSH and CDR2 is LQKENI. Here the CDR3 reads CASSRSGLETQYF. The CDR3 DNA sequence: TGTGCCAGCTCACGCAGTGGGCTCGAGACCCAGTACTTC.

This CDR3 is CASSPTGSPEAFF. CDR3 nucleotides: TGTGCCAGCTCACCAACGGGGAGCCCTGAAGCTTTCTTT. The J gene is TRBJ1-1, the V gene TRBV18; no clear D gene. The CDR3 is 13 amino acids. The germline V gene has CDR1 KGHSH and CDR2 LQKENI. V was cut by 2 bases and J by 6 bases, with 10 bases left in between.

The chain is built from TRBV30 and TRBJ2-5; D uncertain. This CDR3 comprises 12 residues. The germline V and J ends were trimmed by 0 bases and 8 bases, with 10 bases remaining between them. CDR1 is GTSNPN, CDR2 SVGIG, per germline (reference sequence). CDR3 protein: CAWSVRKPTQYF. The CDR3 region has the DNA TGTGCCTGGAGTGTACGGAAACCTACCCAGTACTTC.

J is TRBJ1-2 and V is TRBV4-2; D unresolved. The V and J ends lost 2 bases and 4 bases respectively, with 11 bases between them. The CDR3 sequence is 14 residues long. From germline, CDR1 is LGHNA and CDR2 YNFKEQ. The CDR3 is CASSQTGWTYGYTF. Written as DNA, the CDR3 is TGTGCCAGCAGCCAAACGGGTTGGACCTATGGCTACACCTTC.

The CDR3 DNA is TGTGCCAGCAGCATTTGGGTGCGGGGAAGCACAGATACGCAGTATTTT. Translating gives CASSIWVRGSTDTQYF. The V call is TRBV4-2, the J call TRBJ2-3, with D perhaps matching TRBD2 (6 bases). The CDR3 totals 16 residues. Germline lookup yields CDR1 LGHNA and CDR2 YNFKEQ. The V gene lost 5 bases and the J gene lost 0 bases, with 15 bases spanning the gap.

The chain employs TRBV5-4 and TRBJ2-4; no definite D call. Trimming pared 0 bases from V and 6 bases from J, leaving 7 bases between. Germline CDR1 and CDR2: SGHNT and YYREEE (reference sequence). The CDR3 length is 13 residues. The CDR3 region is CASSLDPPNIQYF. The CDR3 DNA follows: TGTGCCAGCAGCTTGGATCCCCCAAACATTCAGTACTTC.

This clone has only a few counts. The V and J genes are TRBV6-1 and TRBJ1-1, with D uncertain. The CDR3 loop spans 14 amino acids. V was clipped by 2 bases and J by 1 base, with 8 bases between them. Germline CDR1 is MNHNS and CDR2 is SASEGT. CDR3 DNA sequence: TGTGCCAGCAGTGAAAGACCTACGAACACTGAAGCTTTCTTT. The encoded protein is CASSERPTNTEAFF.

In its sample, this clone was seen a few times. The V gene is TRBV29-1, the J gene TRBJ1-1; 8 bases are shared with TRBD1. V shed 8 bases, J shed 0 bases, and the junction held 8 bases outside the gene matches. Germline CDR1 SQVTM, CDR2 ANQGSEA. The CDR3 has 14 amino acids. This chain's CDR3 is CSIQGASLNTEAFF. DNA for the CDR3: TGCAGCATCCAGGGGGCGAGTCTGAACACTGAAGCTTTCTTT.